This TCR beta chain was profiled in a study of Graves' ophthalmopathy and Graves' hyperthyroidism. RNA served as the template for amplifying TCR beta CDR3 regions. HTBI-primed RT-PCR formed the first round, and a multiplex PCR formed the second. MiXCR, run by TCRdb on the multiplex PCR reads, gives a single entry per CDR3 protein. The sample has hundreds of thousands of distinct CDR3 sequences, around 40% seen once. General study points: A majority of expanded thyroid clonotypes exceeding 0.001 frequency were likewise present in blood. It was with around 71% sensitivity and about 72% specificity that the model predicted ophthalmopathy progression. Sensitivity of 85% to 90% and specificity of around 80% were achieved when a 13-signature model separated ophthalmopathy from stable hyperthyroidism.

Remarks on this clonotype: Its antigen is as yet unknown.

Between the trimmed V and J ends, which lost 1 base and 0 bases, there was a span of 11 bases. Germline V gene sequence: CDR1 SGDLS, CDR2 YYNGEE. CDR3 length equals 15 residues. Clinicians diagnosed using symptoms, serum thyroxine, TRAb, thyroid ultrasound and orbital computed tomography. Sequencing was done on a sample of peripheral blood. The source of this sequence is an adult man with Graves' ophthalmopathy. The chain uses TRBV9 and TRBJ2-7; possibly TRBD1 for D (6 bases). CDR3 residues: CASSVTGSSSYEQYF. DNA for the CDR3: TGTGCCAGCAGCGTAACAGGGTCGTCCTCCTACGAGCAGTACTTC.